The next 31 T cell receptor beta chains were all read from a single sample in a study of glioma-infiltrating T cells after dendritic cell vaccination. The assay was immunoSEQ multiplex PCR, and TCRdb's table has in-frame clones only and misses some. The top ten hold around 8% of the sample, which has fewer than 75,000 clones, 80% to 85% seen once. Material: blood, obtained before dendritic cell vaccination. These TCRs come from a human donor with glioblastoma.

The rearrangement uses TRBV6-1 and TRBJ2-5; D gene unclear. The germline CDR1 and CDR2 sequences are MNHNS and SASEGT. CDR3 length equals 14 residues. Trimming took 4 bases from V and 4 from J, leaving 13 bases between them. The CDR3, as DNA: TGTGCCAGCAGTGTCGGTTCAGGAAGAGAGACCCAGTACTTC. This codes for CASSVGSGRETQYF.

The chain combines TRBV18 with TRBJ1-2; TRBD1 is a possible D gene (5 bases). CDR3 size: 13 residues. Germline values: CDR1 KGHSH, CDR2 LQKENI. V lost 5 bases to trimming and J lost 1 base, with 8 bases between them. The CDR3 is CASSSTVNYGYTF. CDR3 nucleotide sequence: TGTGCCAGCTCATCGACAGTTAACTATGGCTACACCTTC.

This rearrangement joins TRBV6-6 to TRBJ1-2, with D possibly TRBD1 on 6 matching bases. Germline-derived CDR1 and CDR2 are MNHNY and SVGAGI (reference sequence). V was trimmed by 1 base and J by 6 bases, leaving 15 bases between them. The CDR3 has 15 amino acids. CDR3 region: CASSYLGQVSNGYTF. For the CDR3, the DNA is TGTGCCAGCAGTTACTTGGGACAAGTATCTAATGGCTACACCTTC.

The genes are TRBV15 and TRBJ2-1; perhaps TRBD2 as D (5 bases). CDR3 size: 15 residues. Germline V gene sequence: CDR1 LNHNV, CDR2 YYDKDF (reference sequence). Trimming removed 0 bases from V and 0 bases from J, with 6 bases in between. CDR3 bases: TGTGCCACCAGCAGAGACGGGATCTCCTACAATGAGCAGTTCTTC. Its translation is CATSRDGISYNEQFF.

The CDR3 is CASSGLTGVGEAFF. As DNA, the CDR3 is TGTGCCAGCAGCGGATTAACAGGGGTGGGTGAAGCTTTCTTT. This chain uses TRBV5-6 with TRBJ1-1; 7 nucleotides line up with TRBD1. Looked up from germline, CDR1 is SGHDT and CDR2 is YYEEEE. V lost 4 bases to trimming and J lost 7 bases; unmatched junction nucleotides: 10. This CDR3 spans 14 amino acids.

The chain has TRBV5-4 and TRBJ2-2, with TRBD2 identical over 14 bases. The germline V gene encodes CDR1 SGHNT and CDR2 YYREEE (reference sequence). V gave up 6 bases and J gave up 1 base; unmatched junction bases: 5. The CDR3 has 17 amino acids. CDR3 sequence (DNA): TGTGCCAGCATGGGAGGGACTAGCGGGGGGAACACCGGGGAGCTGTTTTTT. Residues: CASMGGTSGGNTGELFF.

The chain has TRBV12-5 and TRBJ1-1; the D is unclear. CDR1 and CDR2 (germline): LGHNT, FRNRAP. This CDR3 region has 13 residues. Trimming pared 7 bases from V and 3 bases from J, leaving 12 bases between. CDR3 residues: CASALTGDTEAFF. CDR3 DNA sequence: TGTGCTAGTGCCTTAACCGGGGACACTGAAGCTTTCTTT.

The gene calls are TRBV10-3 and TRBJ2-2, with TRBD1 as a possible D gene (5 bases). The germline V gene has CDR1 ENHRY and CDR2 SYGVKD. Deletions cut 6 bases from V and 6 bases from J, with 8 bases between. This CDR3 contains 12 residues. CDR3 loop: CAIRDISGELFF. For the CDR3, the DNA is TGTGCCATCAGGGACATCTCCGGGGAGCTGTTTTTT.

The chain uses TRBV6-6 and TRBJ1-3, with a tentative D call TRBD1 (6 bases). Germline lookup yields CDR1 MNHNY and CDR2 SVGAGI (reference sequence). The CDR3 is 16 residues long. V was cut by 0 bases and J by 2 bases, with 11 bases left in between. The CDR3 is CASSYSDRPPGNTIYF. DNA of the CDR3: TGTGCCAGCAGTTACTCTGACAGGCCCCCTGGAAACACCATATATTTT.

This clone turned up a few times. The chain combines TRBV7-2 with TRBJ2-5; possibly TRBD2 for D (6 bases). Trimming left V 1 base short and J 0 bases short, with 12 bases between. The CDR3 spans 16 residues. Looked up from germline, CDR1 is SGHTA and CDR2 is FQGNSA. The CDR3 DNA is TGTGCCAGCAGCTTAGACGGCGGGGACCACCAAGAGACCCAGTACTTC. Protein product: CASSLDGGDHQETQYF.

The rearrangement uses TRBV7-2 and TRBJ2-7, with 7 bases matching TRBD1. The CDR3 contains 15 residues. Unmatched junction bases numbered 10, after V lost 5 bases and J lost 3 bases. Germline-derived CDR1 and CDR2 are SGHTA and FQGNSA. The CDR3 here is CASSPDRRYFYEQYF. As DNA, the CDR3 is TGTGCCAGCAGCCCGGACAGGAGATACTTCTACGAGCAGTACTTC. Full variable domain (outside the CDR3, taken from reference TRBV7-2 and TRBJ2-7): GAGVSQSPSNKVTEKGKDVELRCDPISGHTALYWYRQSLGQGLEFLIYFQGNSAPDKSGLPSDRFSAERTGGSVSTLTIQRTQQEDSAVYLCASSPDRRYFYEQYFGPGTRLTVT.

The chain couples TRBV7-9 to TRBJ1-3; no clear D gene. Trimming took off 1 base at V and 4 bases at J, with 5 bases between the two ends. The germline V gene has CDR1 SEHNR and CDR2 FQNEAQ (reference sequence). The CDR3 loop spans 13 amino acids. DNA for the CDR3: TGTGCCAGCAGCTTAGTTAGAGGAAACACCATATATTTT. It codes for CASSLVRGNTIYF. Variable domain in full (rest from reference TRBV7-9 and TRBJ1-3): DTGVSQNPRHKITKRGQNVTFRCDPISEHNRLYWYRQTLGQGPEFLTYFQNEAQLEKSRLLSDRFSAERPKGSFSTLEIQRTEQGDSAMYLCASSLVRGNTIYFGEGSWLTVV.

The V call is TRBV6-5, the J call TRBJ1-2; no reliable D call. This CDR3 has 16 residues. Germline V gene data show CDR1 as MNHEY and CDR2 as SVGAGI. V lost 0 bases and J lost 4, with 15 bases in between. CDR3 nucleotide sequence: TGTGCCAGCAGTTACTCGCAGAACCGATTCCCCTATGGCTACACCTTC. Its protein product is CASSYSQNRFPYGYTF.

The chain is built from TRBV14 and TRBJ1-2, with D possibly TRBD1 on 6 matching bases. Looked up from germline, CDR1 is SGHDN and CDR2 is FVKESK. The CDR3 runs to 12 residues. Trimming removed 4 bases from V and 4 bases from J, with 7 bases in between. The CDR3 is CASSPTGYGYTF. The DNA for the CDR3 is TGTGCCAGCAGCCCGACAGGCTATGGCTACACCTTC.

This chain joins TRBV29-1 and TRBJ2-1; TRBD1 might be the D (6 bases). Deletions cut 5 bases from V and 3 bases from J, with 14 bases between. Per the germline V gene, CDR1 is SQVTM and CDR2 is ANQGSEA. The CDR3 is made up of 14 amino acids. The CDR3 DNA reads TGCAGCGTTCTGAACAGGGCACTCTACAATGAGCAGTTCTTC. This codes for CSVLNRALYNEQFF.

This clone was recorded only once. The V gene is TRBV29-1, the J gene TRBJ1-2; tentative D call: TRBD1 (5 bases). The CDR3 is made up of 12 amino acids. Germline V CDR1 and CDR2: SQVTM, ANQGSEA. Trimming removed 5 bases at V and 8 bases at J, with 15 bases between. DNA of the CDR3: TGCAGCGTTTGGTCCTGGGGCGACGGCTACACCTTC. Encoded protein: CSVWSWGDGYTF.

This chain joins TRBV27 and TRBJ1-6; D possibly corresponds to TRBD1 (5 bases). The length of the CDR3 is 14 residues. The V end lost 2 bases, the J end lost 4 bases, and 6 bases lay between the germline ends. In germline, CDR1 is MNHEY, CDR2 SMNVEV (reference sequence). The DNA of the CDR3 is TGTGCCAGCAGTTTACGGGGGTATAATTCACCCCTCCACTTT. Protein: CASSLRGYNSPLHF.

This chain's CDR3 is CSVEDKGVQYGYTF. CDR3 nucleotides: TGCAGCGTTGAAGATAAAGGGGTCCAATATGGCTACACCTTC. The chain has TRBV29-1 and TRBJ1-2, with D perhaps matching TRBD1 (5 bases). This CDR3 region has 14 residues. Germline V gives CDR1 SQVTM, CDR2 ANQGSEA. Trimming shortened V by 0 bases and J by 5 bases, and 13 bases separated the two germline ends.

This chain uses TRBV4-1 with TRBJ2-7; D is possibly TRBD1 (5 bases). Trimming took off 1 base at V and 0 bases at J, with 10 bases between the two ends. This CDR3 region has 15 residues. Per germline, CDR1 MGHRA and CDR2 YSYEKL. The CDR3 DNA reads TGCGCCAGCAGCCAAGGAGAGGACACCTCCTACGAGCAGTACTTC. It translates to CASSQGEDTSYEQYF.

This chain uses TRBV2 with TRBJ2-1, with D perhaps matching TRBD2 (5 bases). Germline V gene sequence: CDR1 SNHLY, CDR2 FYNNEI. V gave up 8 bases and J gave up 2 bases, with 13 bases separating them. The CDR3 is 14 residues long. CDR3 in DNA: TGTGCCAGCGCGACTGGGCGGGCCTACAATGAGCAGTTCTTC. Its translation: CASATGRAYNEQFF. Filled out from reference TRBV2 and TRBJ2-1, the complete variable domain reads EPEVTQTPSHQVTQMGQEVILRCVPISNHLYFYWYRQILGQKVEFLVSFYNNEISEKSEIFDDQFSVERPDGSNFTLKIRSTKLEDSAMYFCASATGRAYNEQFFGPGTRLTVL.

CDR3: CARSPGLGGRRHTQYF. The CDR3 DNA follows: TGTGCCAGAAGCCCCGGACTGGGGGGACGTCGTCATACGCAGTATTTT. The rearrangement links TRBV7-5 to TRBJ2-3; the table's D call, TRBD2, has no DNA check behind it. TRBV7-5 is tagged as a pseudogene. The CDR3 sequence is 16 residues long.

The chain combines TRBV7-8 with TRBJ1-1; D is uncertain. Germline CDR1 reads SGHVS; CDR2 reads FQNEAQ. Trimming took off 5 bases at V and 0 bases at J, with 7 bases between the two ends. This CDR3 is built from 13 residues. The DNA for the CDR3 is TGTGCCAGCAGCCGAGGGCTGAACACTGAAGCTTTCTTT. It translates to CASSRGLNTEAFF.

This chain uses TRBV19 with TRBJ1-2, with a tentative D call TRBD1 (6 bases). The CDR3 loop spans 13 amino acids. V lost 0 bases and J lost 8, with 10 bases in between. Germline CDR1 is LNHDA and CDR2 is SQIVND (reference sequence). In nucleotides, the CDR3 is TGTGCCAGTAGTATAGACCCAGGGGCGGGCTACACCTTC. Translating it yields CASSIDPGAGYTF.

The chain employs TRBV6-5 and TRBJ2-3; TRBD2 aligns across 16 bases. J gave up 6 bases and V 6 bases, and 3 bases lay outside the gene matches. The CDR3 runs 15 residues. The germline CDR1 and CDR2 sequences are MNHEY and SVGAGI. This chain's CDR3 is CASRGLAGGVDTQYF. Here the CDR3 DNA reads TGTGCCAGCAGGGGACTAGCGGGGGGGGTGGATACGCAGTATTTT.

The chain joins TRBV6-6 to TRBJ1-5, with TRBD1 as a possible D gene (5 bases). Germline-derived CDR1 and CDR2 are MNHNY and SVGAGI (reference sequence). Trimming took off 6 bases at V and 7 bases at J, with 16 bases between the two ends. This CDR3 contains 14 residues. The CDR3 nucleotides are TGTGCCAGCAGCCCGGGACTTGACAAGCAGCCCCAGCATTTT. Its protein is CASSPGLDKQPQHF.

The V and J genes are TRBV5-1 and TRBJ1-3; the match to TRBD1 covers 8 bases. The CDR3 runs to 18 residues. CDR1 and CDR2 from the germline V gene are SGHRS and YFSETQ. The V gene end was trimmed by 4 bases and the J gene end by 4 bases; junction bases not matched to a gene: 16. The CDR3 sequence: CASSPVGPGDRSGNTIYF. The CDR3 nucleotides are TGCGCCAGCAGCCCGGTGGGACCAGGGGACAGGTCCGGAAACACCATATATTTT.

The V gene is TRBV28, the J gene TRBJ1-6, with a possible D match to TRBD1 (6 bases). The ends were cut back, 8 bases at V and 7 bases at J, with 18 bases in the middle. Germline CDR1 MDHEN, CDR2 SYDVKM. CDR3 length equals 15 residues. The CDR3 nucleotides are TGTGCCAGCCTGGACTTGGAGGGGGGGAATTCACCCCTCCACTTT. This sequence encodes CASLDLEGGNSPLHF.

The CDR3, as DNA: TGTGCCATCAGTGAGTCGAAACAGGGTTTCGACTATGGCTACACCTTC. It yields the protein CAISESKQGFDYGYTF. This chain uses TRBV10-3 with TRBJ1-2; D might be TRBD1 (6 bases). Trimming removed 0 bases at V and 3 bases at J, with 14 bases between. CDR1 ENHRY and CDR2 SYGVKD come from the germline V gene. This CDR3 comprises 16 residues.

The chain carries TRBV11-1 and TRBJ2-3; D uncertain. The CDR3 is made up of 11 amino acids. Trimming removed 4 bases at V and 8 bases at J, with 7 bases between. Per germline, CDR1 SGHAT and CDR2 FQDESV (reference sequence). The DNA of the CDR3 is TGTGCCAGCAGCTCCCCGAGTACGCAGTATTTT. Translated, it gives CASSSPSTQYF.

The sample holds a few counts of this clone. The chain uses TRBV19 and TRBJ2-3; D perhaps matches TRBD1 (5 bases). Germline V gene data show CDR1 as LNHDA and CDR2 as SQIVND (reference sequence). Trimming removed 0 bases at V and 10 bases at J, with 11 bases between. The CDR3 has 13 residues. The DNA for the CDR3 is TGTGCCAGTAGTATAGATCGAAGGGGTGCGCAGTATTTT. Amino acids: CASSIDRRGAQYF.

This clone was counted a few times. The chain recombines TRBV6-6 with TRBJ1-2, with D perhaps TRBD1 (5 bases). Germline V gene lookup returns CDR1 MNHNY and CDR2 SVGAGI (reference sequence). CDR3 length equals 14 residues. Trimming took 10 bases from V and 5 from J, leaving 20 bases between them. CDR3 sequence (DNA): TGTGCCACTACCAGAGTGGAGGGGCTGTATGGCTACACCTTC. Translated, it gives CATTRVEGLYGYTF.